These T cell receptor beta chains were read from a single sample in a study of OX40 agonist ivuxolimab in advanced cancers. Clones were read by immunoSEQ multiplex PCR, and TCRdb kept only the in-frame ones, dropping some. The sample carries fewer than 6,000 clones, under 90% recorded once. Specimen: CD4+ or CD8+ T cells sorted from blood, collected in a trial of the OX40 agonist ivuxolimab. The receptors stem from an adult with an advanced solid tumor such as melanoma, head and neck, liver or kidney cancer. The CDR3 runs from the conserved cysteine through the conserved F or W. A D gene is named only where the DNA matches it firmly. Clone size is stated in some rows and not others, as once, few, many or a class when expanded.

13	NA	TRBV6-1	NA	TRBJ1-1	TGTGCCAGCAGTGAACAGTTGAACACTGAAGCTTTCTTT	CASSEQLNTEAFF
15	NA	TRBV11-1	NA	TRBJ1-5	TGTGCCAGCAGCTTAGCGAAAGACAGAAATCAGCCCCAGCATTTT	CASSLAKDRNQPQHF
14	NA	TRBV19	NA	TRBJ2-7	TGTGCCAGTGTCTCCCGGGACAAGCCCTACGAGCAGTACTTC	CASVSRDKPYEQYF
15	NA	TRBV11-2	NA	TRBJ2-7	TGTGCCAGCAGCATCCCTCCTAGCCTCCGGTCCGAGCAGTACTTC	CASSIPPSLRSEQYF
16	NA	TRBV28	TRBD2	TRBJ2-1	TGTGCCAGCAGCTACGGACTAGCGGAAACCTACAATGAGCAGTTCTTC	CASSYGLAETYNEQFF
16	NA	TRBV11-2	TRBD1	TRBJ1-4	TGTGCCAGCAGCCAAGTGTGGGGACAGGGAAATGAAAAACTGTTTTTT	CASSQVWGQGNEKLFF
14	NA	TRBV27	NA	TRBJ2-5	TGTGCCAGCAGCCATGGGGGCAGAGAAGAGACCCAGTACTTC	CASSHGGREETQYF
14	NA	TRBV7-9	TRBD1	TRBJ1-1	TGTGCCAGCAGCCCTGACAGGGGGGATGCTGAAGCTTTCTTT	CASSPDRGDAEAFF
14	NA	TRBV19	NA	TRBJ1-1	TGTGCCAGTAGCGCCCCGGGGTGGGACATTGAAGCTTTCTTT	CASSAPGWDIEAFF
18	NA	TRBV14	TRBD2	TRBJ2-7	TGTGCCAGCAGCGGGGGACTAGCGGGAGAGGAGACCCCCTACGAGCAGTACTTC	CASSGGLAGEETPYEQYF
15	NA	TRBV5-1	NA	TRBJ2-3	TGCGCCAGCAGCAGCACTCCAGGGATTGGAGATACGCAGTATTTT	CASSSTPGIGDTQYF
13	NA	TRBV12-5	TRBD2	TRBJ2-7	TGTGCTAGTGGTTCCGGACTAGGCGGCGAGCAGTACTTC	CASGSGLGGEQYF
17	NA	TRBV5-1	NA	TRBJ1-4	TGCGCCAGCAGCTTGGCCTCTAGTGGAGGGTCTAATGAAAAACTGTTTTTT	CASSLASSGGSNEKLFF
17	NA	TRBV7-9	TRBD1	TRBJ2-2	TGTGCCAGCAGCCATACCAGGGACAGGGGGCCCCCCGGGGAGCTGTTTTTT	CASSHTRDRGPPGELFF
15	NA	TRBV15	NA	TRBJ1-1	TGTGCCACCAGCAGTGAGGACACTCTAAAGGCTGAAGCTTTCTTT	CATSSEDTLKAEAFF
12	NA	TRBV7-3	NA	TRBJ1-1	TGTGCCAGCAGCTTACCCCCCGGTGAAGCTTTCTTT	CASSLPPGEAFF
15	NA	TRBV14	TRBD1	TRBJ2-7	TGTGCCAGCAGCCGAATTTTAGGGACAGTCCACGAGCAGTACTTC	CASSRILGTVHEQYF
13	NA	TRBV19	NA	TRBJ2-7	TGTGCCAGTAGTATCGGACTCCACGACGAGCAGTACTTC	CASSIGLHDEQYF
11	NA	TRBV28	NA	TRBJ2-1	TGTGCCAGCAGTTTCACCAATGAGCAGTTCTTC	CASSFTNEQFF
16	NA	TRBV7-9	NA	TRBJ2-1	TGTGCCAGCAGCCAACTAACTAGTAGTCGCGACAATGAGCAGTTCTTC	CASSQLTSSRDNEQFF
14	once	TRBV2	NA	TRBJ2-1	TGTGCCAGCAGGGGGACTGACTCCTACAATGAGCAGTTCTTC	CASRGTDSYNEQFF
15	NA	TRBV2	NA	TRBJ2-7	TGTGCCAGCAGTGAGTGGGCGGCCCAAACCTCCGAGCAGTACTTC	CASSEWAAQTSEQYF
13	NA	TRBV7-8	TRBD2	TRBJ2-3	TGTGCCAGCAGCTTACGGGGGGGAGATACGCAGTATTTT	CASSLRGGDTQYF
13	NA	TRBV5-6	NA	TRBJ1-3	TGTGCCAGCAGCTTCGAACCTGGAAACACCATATATTTT	CASSFEPGNTIYF
16	NA	TRBV27	NA	TRBJ2-2	TGTGCCAGCAGTTGGGTAGCGGAGACGGACACCGGGGAGCTGTTTTTT	CASSWVAETDTGELFF
14	NA	TRBV13	NA	TRBJ1-5	TGTGCCAGCAGCTTGCAAGGGTCCAATCAGCCCCAGCATTTT	CASSLQGSNQPQHF
14	NA	TRBV27	NA	TRBJ2-1	TGTGCCAGCAGCTTGGGAGGTTCCTACAATGAGCAGTTCTTC	CASSLGGSYNEQFF
17	NA	TRBV4-2	TRBD1	TRBJ2-5	TGTGCCAGCAGCCACACTCAGGGACAGGGGGGTACGGAGACCCAGTACTTC	CASSHTQGQGGTETQYF
15	NA	TRBV28	NA	TRBJ2-2	TGTGCCAGCAGTTTATATTGGGAGGCGAGCGGGGAGCTGTTTTTT	CASSLYWEASGELFF
11	NA	TRBV5-5	NA	TRBJ1-2	TGTGCCAGCAGCCAGGGATATGGCTACACCTTC	CASSQGYGYTF
14	NA	TRBV5-6	NA	TRBJ2-5	TGTGCCAGCAGCTACGACCGACTGCAAGAGACCCAGTACTTC	CASSYDRLQETQYF
17	NA	TRBV2	NA	TRBJ1-2	TGTGCCAGCAGTGGGAGGCAAAATACCCCCGCTCTCTATGGCTACACCTTC	CASSGRQNTPALYGYTF
14	NA	TRBV25-1	NA	TRBJ1-2	TGTGCCAGCAGTGGATTAGTCAGCTCTGGTGGCTACACCTTC	CASSGLVSSGGYTF
15	NA	TRBV5-1	TRBD1	TRBJ1-2	TGCGCCAGCAGCACCCGACAGGGGGCGTACTATGGCTACACCTTC	CASSTRQGAYYGYTF
18	NA	TRBV5-1	NA	TRBJ2-3	TGCGCCAGCAGCAGACCGGGACCGACCCAAACTCCCACAGATACGCAGTATTTT	CASSRPGPTQTPTDTQYF
16	NA	TRBV4-1	NA	TRBJ1-5	TGCGCCAGCAGCCATGTCGGGGGGGAGGGCAATCAGCCCCAGCATTTT	CASSHVGGEGNQPQHF
14	NA	TRBV7-2	NA	TRBJ2-2	TGTGCCAGCACCCCCGGAGTCGACACCGGGGAGCTGTTTTTT	CASTPGVDTGELFF
13	NA	TRBV5-1	NA	TRBJ2-7	TGCGCCAGCAGTTTGGGCCTGTACTACGAGCAGTACTTC	CASSLGLYYEQYF
15	NA	TRBV14	TRBD2	TRBJ2-2	TGTGCCAGCAGCCAAGTCCAAACTAGCGTTGGGGAGCTGTTTTTT	CASSQVQTSVGELFF
13	once	TRBV7-9	NA	TRBJ2-5	TGTGCCAGCAGCTCCGGGACCGGGGAGACCCAGTACTTC	CASSSGTGETQYF
14	NA	TRBV6-1	TRBD2	TRBJ2-7	TGTGCCAGCAGTGAAATGAGCGGGGCCTACGAGCAGTACTTC	CASSEMSGAYEQYF